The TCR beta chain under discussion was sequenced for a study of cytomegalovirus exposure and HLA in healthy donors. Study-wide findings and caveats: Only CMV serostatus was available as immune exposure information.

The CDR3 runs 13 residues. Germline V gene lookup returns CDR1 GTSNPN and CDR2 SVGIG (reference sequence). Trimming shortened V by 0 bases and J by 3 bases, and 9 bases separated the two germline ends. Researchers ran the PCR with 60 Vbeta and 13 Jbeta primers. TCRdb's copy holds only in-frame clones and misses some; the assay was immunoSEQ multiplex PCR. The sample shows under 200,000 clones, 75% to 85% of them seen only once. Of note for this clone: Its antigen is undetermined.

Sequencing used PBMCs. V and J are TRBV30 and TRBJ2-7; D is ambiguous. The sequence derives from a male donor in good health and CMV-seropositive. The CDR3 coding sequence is TGTGCCTGGAGTGTAGCGAGTCGCTACGAGCAGTACTTC. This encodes CAWSVASRYEQYF.